This T cell receptor (beta chain) comes out of a study of CD8 T cells in ankylosing spondylitis. This CDR3 has 15 amino acids. The germline V and J ends were trimmed by 0 bases and 7 bases, with 12 bases remaining between them. CDR1 and CDR2 from the germline V gene are SEHNR and FQNEAQ (reference sequence). Each CDR3 protein is one row after TCRdb ran MiXCR on the 5' RACE reads. The sample has some 290,000 distinct CDR3 sequences, around 18% seen once. With respect to this clonotype: What it binds is unknown.

Regarding the study as a whole: Previous work reported some of these motif variants in the synovial fluid and blood of reactive arthritis. Disease-linked clones reportedly concentrated significantly in matched ankylosing spondylitis synovial fluid.

Sequencing was performed on blood, either unsorted or a sorted T cell fraction (not recorded which). This receptor was obtained from a male donor with ankylosing spondylitis or in good health (not recorded which). The rearrangement joins TRBV7-9 to TRBJ1-4, with D perhaps TRBD1 (6 bases). The DNA of the CDR3 is TGTGCCAGCAGCTTAGCAGTGGGGGGCGTTGAAAAACTGTTTTTT. Amino acids: CASSLAVGGVEKLFF. The complete variable domain, with remaining parts taken from reference TRBV7-9 and TRBJ1-4, reads DTGVSQNPRHKITKRGQNVTFRCDPISEHNRLYWYRQTLGQGPEFLTYFQNEAQLEKSRLLSDRFSAERPKGSFSTLEIQRTEQGDSAMYLCASSLAVGGVEKLFFGSGTQLSVL.